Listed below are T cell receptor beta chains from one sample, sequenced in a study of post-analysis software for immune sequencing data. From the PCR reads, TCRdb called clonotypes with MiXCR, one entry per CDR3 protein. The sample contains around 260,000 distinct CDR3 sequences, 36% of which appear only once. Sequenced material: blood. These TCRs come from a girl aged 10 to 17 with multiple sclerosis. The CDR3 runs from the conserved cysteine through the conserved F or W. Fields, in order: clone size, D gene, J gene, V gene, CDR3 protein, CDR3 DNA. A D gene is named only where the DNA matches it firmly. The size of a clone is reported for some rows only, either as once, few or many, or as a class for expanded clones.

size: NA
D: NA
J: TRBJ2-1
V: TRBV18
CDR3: CASSPEEGIRNNEQFF
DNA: TGTGCCAGCTCACCCGAGGAGGGGATAAGAAACAATGAGCAGTTCTTC

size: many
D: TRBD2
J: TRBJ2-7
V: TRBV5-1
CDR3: CASSLGSGTYEQYF
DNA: TGCGCCAGCAGCTTGGGTAGCGGGACTTACGAGCAGTACTTC

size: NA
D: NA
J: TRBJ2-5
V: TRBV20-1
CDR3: CSAGWTEGGETQYF
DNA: TGCAGTGCTGGATGGACTGAAGGGGGGGAGACCCAGTACTTC

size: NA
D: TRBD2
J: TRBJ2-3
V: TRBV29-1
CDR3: CSVVGLASTDTQYF
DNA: TGCAGCGTTGTGGGACTAGCTAGCACAGATACGCAGTATTTT

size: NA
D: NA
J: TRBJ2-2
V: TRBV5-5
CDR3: CASSLAGAAGELFF
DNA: TGTGCCAGCAGCTTGGCCGGGGCTGCCGGGGAGCTGTTTTTT

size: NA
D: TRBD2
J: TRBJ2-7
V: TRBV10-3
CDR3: CAVAKGLAETPYEQYF
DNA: TGTGCCGTCGCCAAGGGGCTAGCGGAGACGCCCTACGAGCAGTACTTC

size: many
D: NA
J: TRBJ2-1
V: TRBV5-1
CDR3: CASSSKGGPGPYNEQFF
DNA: TGCGCCAGCAGCTCAAAGGGGGGGCCCGGGCCCTACAATGAGCAGTTCTTC

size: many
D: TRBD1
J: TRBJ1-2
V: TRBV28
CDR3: CASGSGQWGIYGYTF
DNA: TGTGCCAGCGGCTCGGGACAGTGGGGTATCTATGGCTACACCTTC

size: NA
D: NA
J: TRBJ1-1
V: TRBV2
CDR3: CASRRDMNTEAFF
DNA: TGTGCCAGCAGAAGGGACATGAACACTGAAGCTTTCTTT

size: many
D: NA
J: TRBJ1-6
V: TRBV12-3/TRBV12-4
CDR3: CASSPFSATFNSPLHF
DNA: TGTGCCAGCAGTCCGTTCAGTGCAACTTTTAATTCACCCCTCCACTTT

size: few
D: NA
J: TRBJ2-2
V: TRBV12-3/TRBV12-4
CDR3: CASSAGTGELFF
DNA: TGTGCCAGCAGCGCGGGCACCGGGGAGCTGTTTTTT

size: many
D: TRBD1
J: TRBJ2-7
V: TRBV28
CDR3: CASSEGQREEQYF
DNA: TGTGCCAGCAGTGAGGGACAGAGGGAAGAGCAGTACTTC

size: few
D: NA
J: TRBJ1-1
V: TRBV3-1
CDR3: CASSLPGTTEAFF
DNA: TGTGCCAGCAGCCTCCCGGGGACCACTGAAGCTTTCTTT

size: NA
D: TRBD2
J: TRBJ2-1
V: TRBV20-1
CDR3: CSARELAGGLYEQFF
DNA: TGCAGTGCTAGGGAGCTAGCGGGAGGGCTCTATGAGCAGTTCTTC

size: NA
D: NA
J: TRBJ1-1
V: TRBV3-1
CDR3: CASSQDNQGVAFF
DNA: TGTGCCAGCAGCCAAGATAACCAGGGTGTAGCTTTCTTT

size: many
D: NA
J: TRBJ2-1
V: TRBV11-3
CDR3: CASSLASDNEQFF
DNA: TGTGCCAGCAGCTTAGCATCAGACAATGAGCAGTTCTTC

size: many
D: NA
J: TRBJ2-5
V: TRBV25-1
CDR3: CASSIGLLGETQYF
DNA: TGTGCCAGCAGTATTGGACTGTTAGGGGAGACCCAGTACTTC

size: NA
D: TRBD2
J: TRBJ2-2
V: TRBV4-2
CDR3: CASSQEGSGSPRRTGELFF
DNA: TGTGCCAGCAGCCAAGAGGGGAGCGGGAGCCCACGGCGCACCGGGGAGCTGTTTTTT

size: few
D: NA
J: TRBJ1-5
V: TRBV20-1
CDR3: CSASLGGHNQPQHF
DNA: TGCAGTGCTAGTCTGGGGGGTCACAATCAGCCCCAGCATTTT

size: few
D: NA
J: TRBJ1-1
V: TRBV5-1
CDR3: CASSLSITGEAFF
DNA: TGCGCCAGCAGCTTGAGTATAACAGGGGAAGCTTTCTTT

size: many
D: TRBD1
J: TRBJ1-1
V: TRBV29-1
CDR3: CSVADREAEAFF
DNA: TGCAGCGTTGCGGACAGGGAAGCTGAAGCTTTCTTT

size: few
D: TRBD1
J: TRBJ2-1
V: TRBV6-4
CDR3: CASSDRWWGQASSNEQFF
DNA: TGTGCCAGCAGTGACAGGTGGTGGGGACAGGCTAGTAGCAATGAGCAGTTCTTC

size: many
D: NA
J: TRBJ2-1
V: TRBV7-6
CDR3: CASSPQPTRLNEQFF
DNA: TGTGCCAGCAGCCCGCAGCCGACGCGACTCAATGAGCAGTTCTTC

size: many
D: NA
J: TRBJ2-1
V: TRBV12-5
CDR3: CASGLQGRSSYNEQFF
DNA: TGTGCTAGTGGTTTACAAGGACGAAGCTCCTACAATGAGCAGTTCTTC

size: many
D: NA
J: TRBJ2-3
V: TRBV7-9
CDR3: CASSLRRGGTDTQYF
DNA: TGTGCCAGCAGCTTAAGGCGTGGGGGAACAGATACGCAGTATTTT

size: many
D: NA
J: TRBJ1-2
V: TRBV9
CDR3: CASSVGGGRQEYGYTF
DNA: TGTGCCAGCAGCGTAGGGGGGGGACGACAGGAGTATGGCTACACCTTC

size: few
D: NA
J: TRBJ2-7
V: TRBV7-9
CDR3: CASSLAGEQYF
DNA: TGTGCCAGCAGCTTGGCAGGGGAGCAGTACTTC

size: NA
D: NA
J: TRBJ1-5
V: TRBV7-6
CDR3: CASSPRASAENQPQHF
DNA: TGTGCCAGCAGCCCAAGGGCTTCCGCGGAAAATCAGCCCCAGCATTTT

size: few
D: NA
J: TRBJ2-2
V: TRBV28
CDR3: CASSIYTGELFF
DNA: TGTGCCAGCAGTATCTACACCGGGGAGCTGTTTTTT

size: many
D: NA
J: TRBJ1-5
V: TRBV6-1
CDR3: CASSEAWGGDSNQPQHF
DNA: TGTGCCAGCAGTGAAGCGTGGGGAGGGGATAGCAATCAGCCCCAGCATTTT

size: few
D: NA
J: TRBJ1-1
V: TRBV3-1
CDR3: CASKAQGYVNTEAFF
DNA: TGTGCCAGCAAAGCACAGGGATACGTGAACACTGAAGCTTTCTTT

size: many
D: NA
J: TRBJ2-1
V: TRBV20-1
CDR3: CSADLPGRVNEQFF
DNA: TGCAGTGCTGACTTACCGGGACGGGTCAATGAGCAGTTCTTC

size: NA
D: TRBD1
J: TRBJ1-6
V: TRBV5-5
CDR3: CASSLVGTATNSPLHF
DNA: TGTGCCAGCAGCTTAGTAGGGACAGCAACCAATTCACCCCTCCACTTT

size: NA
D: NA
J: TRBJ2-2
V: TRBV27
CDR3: CATRAPVGTGELFF
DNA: TGTGCCACCAGGGCCCCCGTTGGGACCGGGGAGCTGTTTTTT

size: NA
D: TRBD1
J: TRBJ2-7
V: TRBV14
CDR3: CASSQRWTGRMEQYF
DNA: TGTGCCAGCAGCCAAAGGTGGACAGGCCGGATGGAGCAGTACTTC

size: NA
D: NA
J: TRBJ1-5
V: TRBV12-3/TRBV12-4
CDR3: CASSFTGGPGQSQHF
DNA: TGTGCCAGCAGTTTTACAGGTGGGCCCGGGCAGTCCCAGCATTTT

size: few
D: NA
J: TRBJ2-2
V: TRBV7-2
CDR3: CASSQVGFGELFF
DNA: TGTGCCAGCAGCCAGGTCGGGTTCGGGGAGCTGTTTTTT

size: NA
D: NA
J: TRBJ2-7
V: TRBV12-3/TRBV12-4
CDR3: CASSLEVAASYEQYF
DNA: TGTGCCAGCAGTTTAGAGGTAGCGGCCTCCTACGAGCAGTACTTC

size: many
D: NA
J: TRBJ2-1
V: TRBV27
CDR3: CASSPPGAGGEQFF
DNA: TGTGCCAGCAGTCCCCCGGGGGCAGGCGGTGAGCAGTTCTTC

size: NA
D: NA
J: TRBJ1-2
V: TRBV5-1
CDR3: CASSQDFVVFNYGYTF
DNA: TGCGCCAGCAGCCAAGATTTTGTGGTATTTAACTATGGCTACACCTTC

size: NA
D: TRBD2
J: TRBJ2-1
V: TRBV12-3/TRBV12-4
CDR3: CASSFGLAGGEEQFF
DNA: TGTGCCAGCAGTTTTGGTCTAGCGGGAGGAGAAGAGCAGTTCTTC

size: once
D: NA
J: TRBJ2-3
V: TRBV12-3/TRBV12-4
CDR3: CASSPRVGVAPDAQYF
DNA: TGTGCCAGCAGTCCGCGAGTGGGGGTAGCCCCAGATGCGCAATATTTT

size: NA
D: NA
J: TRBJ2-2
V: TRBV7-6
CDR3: CASSLSGQDRELFF
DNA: TGTGCCAGCAGCTTAAGCGGCCAAGACCGGGAGCTGTTTTTT

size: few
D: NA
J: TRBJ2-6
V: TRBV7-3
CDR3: CASGQPGANVLTF
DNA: TGTGCCAGCGGGCAACCTGGGGCCAACGTCCTGACTTTC

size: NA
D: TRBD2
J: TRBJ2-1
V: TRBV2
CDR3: CTTQGLVSSDEQFF
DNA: TGTACCACTCAGGGACTAGTATCCTCCGATGAGCAGTTCTTC

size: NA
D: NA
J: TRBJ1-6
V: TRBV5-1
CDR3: CASRRAGIDNSPLHF
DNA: TGCGCCAGCAGAAGGGCTGGGATTGATAATTCACCCCTCCACTTT

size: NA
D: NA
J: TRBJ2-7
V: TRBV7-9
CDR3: CASSLAGGDEQYF
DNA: TGTGCCAGCAGCTTAGCTGGGGGCGACGAGCAGTACTTC

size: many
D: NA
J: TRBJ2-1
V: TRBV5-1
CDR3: CASSLAGSGYEQFF
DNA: TGCGCCAGCAGCTTAGCAGGGAGTGGCTATGAGCAGTTCTTC